The T cell receptor (beta chain) under discussion was sequenced for a study of low-dose radiotherapy and immunotherapy resistance in tumors. Gene-specific TRAV and TRBV primers were used for first-strand cDNA, covering alpha and beta chains. TCRs were amplified for roughly 20 PCR cycles with a constant-region primer and V-primer adapter. TCRdb recomputed calls from the reads with MiXCR, one row per CDR3 protein. The top ten hold 3.5% to 4% of the sample, which has about 39,000 distinct CDR3 sequences, 25% to 40% seen once. CDR3 size: 12 residues. With 4 bases removed from V and 12 bases from J, the gap between germline ends came to 15 bases. The V gene's germline CDR1 is SGHTA and CDR2 FQGNSA. Specified time point: before trial treatment.

The TCR was taken from a male donor with gallbladder cancer. The sample in question was PBMCs, obtained before treatment. The J gene is TRBJ1-2, the V gene TRBV7-2; D is possibly TRBD1 (5 bases). This chain's CDR3 is CASSSGDARHTF. In DNA, the CDR3 is TGTGCCAGCAGCTCTGGGGACGCGCGGCACACCTTC.